This T cell receptor (beta chain) originates from a study of T-cell reconstitution after alpha-beta-depleted transplantation in children. Library preparation (for TCRbeta) was performed with unique molecular identifiers. TCRdb re-called the PCR reads with MiXCR, one entry per CDR3 protein. Here the sample spans about 130,000 distinct CDR3 sequences, about a tenth being singletons. This clonotype was picked up a small number of times. Its antigen is not identified. Germline CDR1 and CDR2: MNHNS and SASEGT. This CDR3 spans 14 amino acids. Trimming removed 8 bases at V and 8 bases at J, with 19 bases between. Study outcomes and limitations: Newly produced T cells mostly accounted for T-cell counts and diversity one year post-transplant. Surviving recipient T cells and thymic progenitors accounted for the high day-60 TCRbeta diversity observed in some patients. About two months after transplant, alpha-beta T cells reportedly came from several hundred expanded graft clones.

This rearrangement joins TRBV6-1 to TRBJ2-1, with D possibly matching TRBD1 (6 bases). This specimen consisted of PBMCs, mostly from graft donor cells, obtained 180 days after TCRalphabeta/CD19-depleted stem cell transplant. This clonotype originated in a girl under three years old who had a stem cell transplant for combined immunodeficiency, so the T cells may come from the graft donor. CDR3 coding DNA: TGTGCCAGCGGTGGACAGCCTGGAAGCGATGAGCAGTTCTTC. It encodes CASGGQPGSDEQFF.